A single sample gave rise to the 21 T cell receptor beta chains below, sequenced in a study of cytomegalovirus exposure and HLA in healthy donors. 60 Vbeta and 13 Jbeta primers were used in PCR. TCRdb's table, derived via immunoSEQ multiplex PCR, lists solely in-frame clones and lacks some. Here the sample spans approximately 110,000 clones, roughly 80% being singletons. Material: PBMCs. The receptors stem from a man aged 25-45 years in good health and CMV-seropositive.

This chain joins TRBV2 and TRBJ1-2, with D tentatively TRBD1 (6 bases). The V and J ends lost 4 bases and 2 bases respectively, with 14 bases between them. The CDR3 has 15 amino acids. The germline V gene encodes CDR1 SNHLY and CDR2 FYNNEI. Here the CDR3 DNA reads TGTGCCAGCAGTGTCCCCGTCCAGGGGAACTATGGCTACACCTTC. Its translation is CASSVPVQGNYGYTF. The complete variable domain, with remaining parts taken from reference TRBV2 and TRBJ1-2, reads EPEVTQTPSHQVTQMGQEVILRCVPISNHLYFYWYRQILGQKVEFLVSFYNNEISEKSEIFDDQFSVERPDGSNFTLKIRSTKLEDSAMYFCASSVPVQGNYGYTFGSGTRLTVV.

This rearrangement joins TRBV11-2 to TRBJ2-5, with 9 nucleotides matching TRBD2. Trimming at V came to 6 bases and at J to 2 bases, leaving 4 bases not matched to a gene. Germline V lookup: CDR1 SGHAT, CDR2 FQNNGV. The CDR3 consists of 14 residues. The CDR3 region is CASRSSGAQETQYF. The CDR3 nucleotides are TGTGCCAGCAGGTCTAGCGGGGCTCAAGAGACCCAGTACTTC. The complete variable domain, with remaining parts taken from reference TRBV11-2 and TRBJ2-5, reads EAGVAQSPRYKIIEKRQSVAFWCNPISGHATLYWYQQILGQGPKLLIQFQNNGVVDDSQLPKDRFSAERLKGVDSTLKIQPAKLEDSAVYLCASRSSGAQETQYFGPGTRLLVL.

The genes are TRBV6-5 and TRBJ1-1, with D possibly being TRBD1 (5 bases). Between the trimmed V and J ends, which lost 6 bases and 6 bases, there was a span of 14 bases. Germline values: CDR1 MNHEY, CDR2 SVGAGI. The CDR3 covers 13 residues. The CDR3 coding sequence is TGTGCCAGCAGAACCAACAGGCTTGCTGAAGCTTTCTTT. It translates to CASRTNRLAEAFF.

The CDR3 coding sequence is TGTGCCAGCAGGAGGCCCCCCTACGAGCAGTACTTC. This gives the protein CASRRPPYEQYF. This chain connects TRBV2 to TRBJ2-7, with D unresolved. The germline gives CDR1 SNHLY, CDR2 FYNNEI. This CDR3 comprises 12 residues. Between the trimmed V and J ends, which lost 6 bases and 2 bases, there was a span of 8 bases.

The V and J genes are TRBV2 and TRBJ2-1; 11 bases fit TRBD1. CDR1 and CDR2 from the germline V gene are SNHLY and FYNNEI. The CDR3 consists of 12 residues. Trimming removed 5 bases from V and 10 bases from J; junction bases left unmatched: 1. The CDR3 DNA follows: TGTGCCAGCAGTAGGGACAGGGGGGAGCAGTTCTTC. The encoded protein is CASSRDRGEQFF.

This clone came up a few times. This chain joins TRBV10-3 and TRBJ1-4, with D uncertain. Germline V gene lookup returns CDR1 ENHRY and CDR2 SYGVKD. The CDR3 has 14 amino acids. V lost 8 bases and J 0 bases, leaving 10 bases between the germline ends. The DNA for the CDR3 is TGTGCCATCTCGTCCCCTTCAACTAATGAAAAACTGTTTTTT. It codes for CAISSPSTNEKLFF.

DNA for the CDR3: TGTGCCAGCAGGACGTCGGCGGGACAAGAGACCCAGTACTTC. It encodes CASRTSAGQETQYF. The V and J genes are TRBV28 and TRBJ2-5, with D perhaps matching TRBD2 (6 bases). This CDR3 is 14 amino acids long. Trimming removed 6 bases from V and 2 bases from J, with 13 bases in between. The germline gives CDR1 MDHEN, CDR2 SYDVKM.

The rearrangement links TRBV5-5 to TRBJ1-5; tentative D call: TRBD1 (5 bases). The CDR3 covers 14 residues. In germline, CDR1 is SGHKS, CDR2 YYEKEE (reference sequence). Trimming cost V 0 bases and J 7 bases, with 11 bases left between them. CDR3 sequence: CASSLEGARQPQHF. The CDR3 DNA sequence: TGTGCCAGCAGCTTGGAAGGGGCTCGGCAGCCCCAGCATTTT.

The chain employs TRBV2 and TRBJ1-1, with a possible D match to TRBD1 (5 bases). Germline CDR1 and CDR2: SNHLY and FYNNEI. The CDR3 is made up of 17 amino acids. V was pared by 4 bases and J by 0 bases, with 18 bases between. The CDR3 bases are TGTGCCAGCAGTGGGGTTTTAGGGGAAACTATGAACACTGAAGCTTTCTTT. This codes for CASSGVLGETMNTEAFF.

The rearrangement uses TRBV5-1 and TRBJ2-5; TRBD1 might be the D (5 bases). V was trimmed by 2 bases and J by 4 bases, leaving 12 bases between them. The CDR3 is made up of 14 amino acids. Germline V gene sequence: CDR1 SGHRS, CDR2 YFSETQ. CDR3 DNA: TGCGCCAGCAGCTTTATGGGGCTTCTAGAGACCCAGTACTTC. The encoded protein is CASSFMGLLETQYF.

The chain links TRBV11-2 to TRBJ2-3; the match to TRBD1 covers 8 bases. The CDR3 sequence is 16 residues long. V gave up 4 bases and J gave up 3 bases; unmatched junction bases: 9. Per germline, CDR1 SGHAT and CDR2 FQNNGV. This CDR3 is CASSSPRRQGTDTQYF. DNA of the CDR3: TGTGCCAGCAGCTCCCCCCGGAGACAGGGGACAGATACGCAGTATTTT.

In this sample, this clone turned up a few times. The CDR3 DNA is TGTGCCAGCAGCGTACCGACAGGGCTTTGGGACTATGGCTACACCTTC. Residues: CASSVPTGLWDYGYTF. The rearrangement joins TRBV28 to TRBJ1-2, with 7 positions matching TRBD1. J was trimmed by 3 bases and V by 6 bases; bases with no gene match: 13. Germline CDR1 MDHEN, CDR2 SYDVKM. The CDR3 extends over 16 amino acids.

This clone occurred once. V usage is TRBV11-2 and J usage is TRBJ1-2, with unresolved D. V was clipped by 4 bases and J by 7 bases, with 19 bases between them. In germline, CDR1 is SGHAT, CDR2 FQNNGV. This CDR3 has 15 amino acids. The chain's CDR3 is CASSSPLAGLSGYTF. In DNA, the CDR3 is TGTGCCAGCAGCTCCCCTCTGGCGGGGTTGAGTGGCTACACCTTC.

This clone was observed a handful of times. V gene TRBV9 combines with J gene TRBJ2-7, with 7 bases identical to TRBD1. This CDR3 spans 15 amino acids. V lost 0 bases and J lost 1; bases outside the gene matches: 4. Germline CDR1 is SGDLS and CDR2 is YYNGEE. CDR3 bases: TGTGCCAGCAGCGTAGGTGGGGACAGATCCTACGAGCAGTACTTC. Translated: CASSVGGDRSYEQYF.

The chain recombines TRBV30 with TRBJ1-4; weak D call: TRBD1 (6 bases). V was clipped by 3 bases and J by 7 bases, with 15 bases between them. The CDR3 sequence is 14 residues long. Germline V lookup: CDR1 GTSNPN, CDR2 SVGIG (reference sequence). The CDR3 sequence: CAWSPRTDPEKLFF. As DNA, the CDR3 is TGTGCCTGGAGCCCTAGGACAGATCCTGAAAAACTGTTTTTT.

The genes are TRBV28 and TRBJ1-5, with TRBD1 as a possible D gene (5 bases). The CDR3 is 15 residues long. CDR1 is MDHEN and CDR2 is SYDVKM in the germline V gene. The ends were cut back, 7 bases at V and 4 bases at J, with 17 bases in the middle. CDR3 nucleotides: TGTGCCAGCAAGTCGGTCCAGGGACTTAATCAGCCCCAGCATTTT. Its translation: CASKSVQGLNQPQHF.

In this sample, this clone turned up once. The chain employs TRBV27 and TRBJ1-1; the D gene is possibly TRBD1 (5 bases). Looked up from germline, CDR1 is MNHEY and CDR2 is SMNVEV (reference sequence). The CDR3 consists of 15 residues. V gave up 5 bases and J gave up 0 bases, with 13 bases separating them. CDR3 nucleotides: TGTGCCAGCAGTCGGGGGTCGCTCATGAACACTGAAGCTTTCTTT. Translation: CASSRGSLMNTEAFF.

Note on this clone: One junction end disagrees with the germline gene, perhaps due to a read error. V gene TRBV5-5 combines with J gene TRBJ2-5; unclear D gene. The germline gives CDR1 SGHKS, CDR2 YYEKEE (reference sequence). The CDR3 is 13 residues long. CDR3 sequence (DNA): TGTGCCAGCAGCTTGCCCGAAAAAGAGACTCAGTACTTC. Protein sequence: CASSLPEKETQYF. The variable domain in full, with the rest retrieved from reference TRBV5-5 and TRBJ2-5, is DAGVTQSPTHLIKTRGQQVTLRCSPISGHKSVSWYQQVLGQGPQFIFQYYEKEERGRGNFPDRFSARQFPNYSSELNVNALLLGDSALYLCASSLPEKETQYFGPGTRLLVL.

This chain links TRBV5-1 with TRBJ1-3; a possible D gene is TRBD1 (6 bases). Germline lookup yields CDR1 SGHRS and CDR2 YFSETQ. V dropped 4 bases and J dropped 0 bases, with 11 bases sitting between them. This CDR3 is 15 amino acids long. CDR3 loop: CASSIGQHSGNTIYF. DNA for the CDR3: TGCGCCAGCAGCATCGGACAGCACTCTGGAAACACCATATATTTT.

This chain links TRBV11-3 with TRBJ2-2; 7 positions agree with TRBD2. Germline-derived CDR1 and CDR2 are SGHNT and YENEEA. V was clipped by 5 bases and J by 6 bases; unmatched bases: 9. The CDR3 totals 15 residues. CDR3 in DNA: TGTGCCAGCAGCACCGACGGACTAGAACCCGGGGAGCTGTTTTTT. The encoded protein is CASSTDGLEPGELFF.

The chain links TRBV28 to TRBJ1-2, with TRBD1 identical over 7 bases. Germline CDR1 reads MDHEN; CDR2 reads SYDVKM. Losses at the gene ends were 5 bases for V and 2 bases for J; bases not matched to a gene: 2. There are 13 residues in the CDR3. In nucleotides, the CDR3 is TGTGCCAGCAGTGTACAGGGGAACTATGGCTACACCTTC. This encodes CASSVQGNYGYTF.